This entry concerns a single TCR beta chain. The antigen is unknown. With 0 bases clipped from V and 9 bases from J, the junction kept 6 bases outside the gene matches. CDR1 is SGHRS, CDR2 YFSETQ, per germline. CDR3 length: 15 amino acids. PCR employed 60 Vbeta and 13 Jbeta primers. The repertoire was sequenced with immunoSEQ multiplex PCR; TCRdb's copy has only in-frame clones and lacks some. The profile covers under 200,000 clones, with approximately 85% appearing a single time and about a tenth taken by the ten largest. These data are taken from a study of cytomegalovirus exposure and HLA in healthy donors. Regarding the study as a whole: A highly shared variant cluster was judged a likely technical artifact. Serostatus for CMV was the only available immune exposure information. Later analysis found that TCR beta chains associated with HLA were more clonally expanded than other, equally common chains.

Sequencing was carried out using PBMCs. The chain is built from TRBV5-1 and TRBJ1-6; TRBD1 aligns across 7 bases. The clonotype comes from a young man in good health and CMV-seropositive. The CDR3, as DNA: TGCGCCAGCAGCTTGGGAGGGGGCATCTCTTCACCCCTCCACTTT. It encodes CASSLGGGISSPLHF. The full variable domain, its missing parts supplied by reference TRBV5-1 and TRBJ1-6, is KAGVTQTPRYLIKTRGQQVTLSCSPISGHRSVSWYQQTPGQGLQFLFEYFSETQRNKGNFPGRFSGRQFSNSRSEMNVSTLELGDSALYLCASSLGGGISSPLHFGNGTRLTVT.